What follows are 32 T cell receptor beta chains derived from one specimen sequenced in a study of tumor and adjacent non-tumor tissue in lung cancer. Three rounds of nested PCR, following a modified ARM-PCR protocol, produced the TCRbeta library. TCRdb analysed the multiplex PCR reads with MiXCR anew, one entry per CDR3 protein. The table lists around 70,000 distinct CDR3 sequences, around three quarters of them singletons, with 28% in the top ten. The template was RNA from unsorted bulk tissue. Sequenced sample: lung tumor tissue. Source of these receptors: a man between 60 and 75 years old with non-small cell lung cancer.

This clonotype came up a few times. Given a much more abundant clone one base away, this may be a read error. This chain joins TRBV5-1 and TRBJ2-1; possibly TRBD2 for D (6 bases). The CDR3 runs 15 residues. Germline V gene lookup returns CDR1 SGHRS and CDR2 YFSETQ. As DNA, the CDR3 is TGCGCCAGCGGCTTGGACACCGGGGGAAGGTATGAGCAGTTCTTC. Its translation is CASGLDTGGRYEQFF. Full variable domain (remainder filled in from reference TRBV5-1 and TRBJ2-1): KAGVTQTPRYLIKTRGQQVTLSCSPISGHRSVSWYQQTPGQGLQFLFEYFSETQRNKGNFPGRFSGRQFSNSRSEMNVSTLELGDSALYLCASGLDTGGRYEQFFGPGTRLTVL.

This chain joins TRBV20-1 and TRBJ2-7, with D tentatively TRBD1 or TRBD2 (5 bases each). The CDR3 length is 11 residues. Germline lookup yields CDR1 DFQATT and CDR2 SNEGSKA (reference sequence). CDR3 region: CIYARDHEQYF. The CDR3, as DNA: TGCATCTACGCCAGGGACCACGAGCAGTACTTC.

Concerning this clonotype itself: The final CDR3 position lacks the conserved phenylalanine or tryptophan, pointing to a likely read error. V and J are TRBV6-2 or TRBV6-3 and TRBJ1-1, with D possibly being TRBD1 (6 bases). The CDR3 is 12 residues long. CDR1 is MNHEY and CDR2 is SVGEGT in the germline V gene. The CDR3 protein is CVSSTGMTEAFL. The CDR3, as DNA: TGTGTCAGCAGTACAGGGATGACTGAAGCTTTCTTA.

This clonotype appeared a few times. A clone one base away is much larger, so this may be a read error. This CDR3 fails to terminate in the conserved phenylalanine or tryptophan, so it likely reflects a read error. V gene TRBV5-5 combines with J gene TRBJ1-1; a weak D match, TRBD1 (5 bases). Trimming shortened V by 5 bases and J by 6 bases, and 20 bases separated the two germline ends. The CDR3 consists of 15 residues. Germline CDR1 SGHKS, CDR2 YYEKEE (reference sequence). DNA of the CDR3: TGTGCCAGCAGACGCGACAGCGCTCGTGGCTCTGAAGCTTTCCTT. This sequence encodes CASRRDSARGSEAFL.

This clonotype is a singleton in its sample. Without the conserved terminal phenylalanine or tryptophan, this CDR3 likely stems from a read error. Because the CDR3's place on the DNA is in doubt, the DNA is left out and the CDR3 is given as listed by TCRdb. The chain links TRBV6-6 to TRBJ1-1. Germline CDR1 MNHNY, CDR2 SVGAGI (reference sequence). The CDR3 adds up to 14 amino acids, both ends counted. The CDR3 spells CASSKPALNTEAIL.

This clonotype appeared many times. The chain employs TRBV6-2 or TRBV6-3 and TRBJ2-1; 7 nucleotides agree with TRBD2. In germline, CDR1 is MNHEY, CDR2 SVGEGT. With V trimmed by 6 bases and J by 9 bases, 5 bases remained unmatched. The CDR3 contains 12 residues. The CDR3 DNA follows: TGTGCCAGCAGCCAAACTAGCGTTGAGCAGTTCTTC. Amino acids: CASSQTSVEQFF.

This clonotype was seen many times. The rearrangement links TRBV24-1 to TRBJ2-1; D is unresolved. The germline V and J ends were trimmed by 10 bases and 9 bases, with 12 bases remaining between them. CDR3 size: 11 residues. The V gene's germline CDR1 is KGHDR and CDR2 SFDVKD. CDR3 DNA sequence: TGTGCCACAGGGATGGGAATTGAGCAGTTCTTC. It encodes CATGMGIEQFF.

A note on this clonotype: Relative to the germline gene, one junction end is altered; a read error may explain this. The rearrangement links TRBV6-6 to TRBJ1-1; D is ambiguous. Germline loops: CDR1 MNHNY, CDR2 SVGAGI (reference sequence). This CDR3 has 16 residues. The CDR3 here is CVSSYGPTREITEAFF. CDR3 nucleotides: TGTGTCAGCAGTTATGGCCCCACAAGGGAGATCACTGAAGCTTTCTTT.

Worth noting for this clonotype: The junction and the germline gene differ at one end; a read error may be behind it. Written as DNA, the CDR3 is TGCGCCAGCTGCTTGGCCGCAGGAGAATGGACTGAATCTTTCTTT. This encodes CASCLAAGEWTESFF. The rearrangement joins TRBV5-1 to TRBJ1-1; D gene unclear. The CDR3 totals 15 residues. Germline V gives CDR1 SGHRS, CDR2 YFSETQ.

V gene TRBV6-1 combines with J gene TRBJ2-1; unclear D gene. CDR3 length equals 14 residues. V lost 7 bases to trimming and J lost 4 bases, with 14 bases between them. Germline CDR1 is MNHNS and CDR2 is SASEGT. In DNA form, the CDR3 reads TGTGCCAGCACTATGGGAAGCTCTTACAATGAGCAGTTCTTC. Translated: CASTMGSSYNEQFF.

A word on this clonotype: A read error may produce the germline difference seen at one junction end. J is TRBJ2-3 and V is TRBV6-2 or TRBV6-3; either TRBD1 or TRBD2 may fit D (5 bases each). The CDR3 has 15 residues. Germline V CDR1 and CDR2: MNHEY, SVGEGT. As DNA, the CDR3 is TGTGCCAGGAGTTACACGGGACCCATGACAAATAAGCAGTATTTT. Residues: CARSYTGPMTNKQYF.

The rearrangement joins TRBV5-4 to TRBJ2-3; D unresolved. Germline V gene lookup returns CDR1 SGHNT and CDR2 YYREEE (reference sequence). The V and J ends lost 4 bases and 5 bases respectively, with 20 bases between them. The CDR3 is 16 amino acids. The CDR3 DNA reads as TGTGCCAGCAGCCCTATAGAGCGTGTGCCGGGAGATACGCAGTATTTT. Protein sequence: CASSPIERVPGDTQYF. The full variable domain, rest sourced from reference TRBV5-4 and TRBJ2-3, is ETGVTQSPTHLIKTRGQQVTLRCSSQSGHNTVSWYQQALGQGPQFIFQYYREEENGRGNFPPRFSGLQFPNYSSELNVNALELDDSALYLCASSPIERVPGDTQYFGPGTRLTVL.

This clonotype was detected many times. The rearrangement joins TRBV5-6 to TRBJ2-7; TRBD2 aligns across 12 bases. Trimming took 4 bases from V and 4 from J; bases not matched to a gene: 9. CDR1 and CDR2 from the germline V gene are SGHDT and YYEEEE. The CDR3 extends over 16 amino acids. Here the CDR3 reads CASSHSGTSGLYEQYF. In DNA form, the CDR3 reads TGTGCCAGCAGCCATTCCGGGACTAGCGGGCTTTACGAGCAGTACTTC.

This chain joins TRBV6-2 or TRBV6-3 and TRBJ2-1; 7 bases line up with TRBD2. Looked up from germline, CDR1 is MNHEY and CDR2 is SVGEGT. This CDR3 has 15 residues. J lost 8 bases, V lost 4 bases, and 11 bases had no gene match. The DNA for the CDR3 is TGTGCCAGCAGTTTCGATAGAGGCGGGAGTGATGAGCAGTTCTTC. This translates into CASSFDRGGSDEQFF.

This clonotype was counted a few times. One junction end disagrees with the germline gene, perhaps due to a read error. This rearrangement joins TRBV6-5 to TRBJ2-5; D assignment may be TRBD1 or TRBD2 (5 bases each). CDR1 and CDR2 from the germline V gene are MNHEY and SVGAGI. The CDR3 contains 15 residues. The CDR3 region is CASSHNPGLRETQYF. The CDR3 region has the DNA TGTGCCAGCAGTCATAACCCGGGCCTCAGGGAGACACAGTACTTC.

Remarks on this clonotype: Mismatch with germline at one junction end may stem from a read error. The chain employs TRBV5-5 and TRBJ2-5; 8 bases are shared with TRBD1. This CDR3 is 17 amino acids long. Germline-derived CDR1 and CDR2 are SGHKS and YYEKEE (reference sequence). CDR3 amino acids: CTSNRNLGQGAFETRYF. The CDR3 region has the DNA TGTACCAGCAACCGCAACTTGGGGCAGGGGGCATTCGAGACCCGGTACTTC.

Concerning this clonotype itself: This may stem from a read error, because a much larger clone lies one nucleotide away. The chain combines TRBV14 with TRBJ2-7, with D hard to call. The CDR3 covers 13 residues. The V end lost 6 bases, the J end lost 0 bases, and 9 bases lay between the germline ends. Germline CDR1 and CDR2: SGHDN and FVKESK. CDR3 nucleotide sequence: TGTGCCAGCAGGCCCTCTTACTCCTACGAGCAGTACTTC. It codes for CASRPSYSYEQYF.

On this clonotype itself: A read error may account for a junction end that differs from germline. The chain joins TRBV20-1 to TRBJ2-7; D may match TRBD1 or TRBD2 (6 bases each). In germline, CDR1 is DFQATT, CDR2 SNEGSKA (reference sequence). There are 12 residues in the CDR3. This CDR3 reads CSASRGPDEKYF. The CDR3 region has the DNA TGTAGTGCTAGTCGGGGGCCTGACGAGAAGTACTTC.

Remarks on this clonotype: One junction end disagrees with the germline gene, perhaps due to a read error. This chain links TRBV30 with TRBJ2-5, with D tentatively TRBD2 (6 bases). CDR1 is GTSNPN, CDR2 SVGIG, per germline (reference sequence). CDR3 length: 13 residues. This CDR3 is CTWTKAGSETQYF. CDR3 sequence (DNA): TGTACCTGGACTAAGGCAGGGTCCGAGACCCAGTACTTC.

The chain links TRBV12-5 to TRBJ2-7; 11 bases map to TRBD2. This CDR3 is built from 18 residues. Trimming took 1 base from V and 5 from J; bases not matched to a gene: 13. Germline V gene data show CDR1 as LGHNT and CDR2 as FRNRAP. CDR3 DNA: TGTGCTAGTGGTTTGGATAAATCGGGACTAGCGGCTTTCAACGAGCAGTACTTC. As protein: CASGLDKSGLAAFNEQYF.

Regarding this clonotype: The junction and the germline gene differ at one end; a read error may be behind it. The chain employs TRBV6-2 or TRBV6-3 and TRBJ2-7, with D possibly called TRBD1 or TRBD2 (6 bases each). This CDR3 contains 14 residues. Germline values: CDR1 MNHEY, CDR2 SVGEGT. The CDR3: CDSRGWGPTYEKYF. The CDR3 bases are TGTGACAGCCGGGGGTGGGGGCCAACCTACGAGAAGTACTTC.

For this clonotype: The junction shows a germline mismatch at one end, possibly a read error. The V and J genes are TRBV29-1 and TRBJ1-2; D not resolved. This CDR3 has 12 amino acids. Germline V gene sequence: CDR1 SQVTM, CDR2 ANQGSEA. The CDR3 nucleotides are TGTAGCGTGACTGAAACTAACTATGGCTACGCCTTC. It is translated as CSVTETNYGYAF.

Comment on this clonotype: The junction departs from the called germline gene at one end, perhaps through a read error. In DNA form, the CDR3 reads TGCAGCACCCCGTCCGTTGGGGCAAACACTGAAGCTCTCTTT. This translates into CSTPSVGANTEALF. The chain couples TRBV29-1 to TRBJ1-1, with D possibly matching TRBD1 (5 bases). The CDR3 has 14 amino acids. CDR1 and CDR2 from the germline V gene are SQVTM and ANQGSEA.

A remark on this clonotype: This CDR3 fails to terminate in the conserved phenylalanine or tryptophan, so it likely reflects a read error. Because the CDR3's place on the DNA is in doubt, the DNA is left out and the CDR3 is given as listed by TCRdb. The rearrangement uses TRBV29-1 and TRBJ2-7. The CDR3 is 14 amino acids in total, end residues counted. The germline gives CDR1 SQVTM, CDR2 ANQGSEA. CDR3: CSVEWTDHPYEHYL.

This clonotype has just a few counts. The gene calls are TRBV24-1 and TRBJ2-4, with D perhaps TRBD2 (6 bases). V was trimmed by 3 bases and J by 9 bases, leaving 11 bases between them. The CDR3 runs to 13 residues. The germline CDR1 and CDR2 sequences are KGHDR and SFDVKD. The CDR3 sequence: CATSDGTFPIQYF. Here the CDR3 DNA reads TGTGCCACCAGTGATGGGACTTTTCCCATTCAGTACTTC.

This CDR3 reads CSARRALAGTWDEQFF. In nucleotides, the CDR3 is TGCAGTGCTAGACGTGCACTAGCGGGAACGTGGGATGAGCAGTTCTTC. The V and J genes are TRBV20-1 and TRBJ2-1; TRBD2 matches at 10 bases. The CDR3 spans 16 residues. In germline, CDR1 is DFQATT, CDR2 SNEGSKA (reference sequence). J was trimmed by 8 bases and V by 2 bases; bases with no gene match: 12.

As regards this clonotype: The CDR3 does not end in the conserved phenylalanine or tryptophan, so this is likely a read error. The CDR3 reads CSAYSGTRFSNYGYTS. DNA of the CDR3: TGCAGTGCATATTCCGGGACAAGGTTTTCTAACTATGGCTACACCTCC. This chain joins TRBV20-1 and TRBJ1-2, with D perhaps matching TRBD1 (6 bases). Germline V gene sequence: CDR1 DFQATT, CDR2 SNEGSKA (reference sequence). Trimming took off 6 bases at V and 0 bases at J, with 20 bases between the two ends. The CDR3 extends over 16 amino acids.

In this sample, this clonotype turned up many times. The chain carries TRBV10-3 and TRBJ2-5, with TRBD2 matching 9 bases. This CDR3 is 15 amino acids long. Germline values: CDR1 ENHRY, CDR2 SYGVKD. V lost 6 bases to trimming and J lost 2 bases; unmatched junction nucleotides: 7. CDR3 in DNA: TGTGCCATCAGCCGAAGTAGCGGGAGTCAAGAGACCCAGTACTTC. Protein sequence: CAISRSSGSQETQYF.

As for this clonotype: At one end, the junction sequence differs from germline, possibly due to a read error. This chain uses TRBV6-5 with TRBJ2-1, with D unresolved. CDR1 and CDR2 (germline): MNHEY, SVGAGI. The CDR3 has 16 amino acids. CDR3 DNA sequence: TGTGCCAACAGTTACTCGAGAAGGGCCACCTACAATGGGCAGTTCTTC. It translates to CANSYSRRATYNGQFF.

V and J are TRBV11-2 and TRBJ2-3, with no clear D. The CDR3 consists of 18 residues. V was trimmed by 6 bases and J by 3 bases, leaving 25 bases between them. Germline V CDR1 and CDR2: SGHAT, FQNNGV. CDR3 coding DNA: TGTGCCAGCAGTTTACGTCCCCATGCGGACGTATGGACAGATACGCAGTATTTT. Its protein product is CASSLRPHADVWTDTQYF.

A remark on this clonotype: Mismatch with germline at one junction end may stem from a read error. V and J are TRBV6-1 and TRBJ2-1; no reliable D call. Germline CDR1 MNHNS, CDR2 SASEGT. This CDR3 spans 15 amino acids. CDR3 sequence: CASSEVASAYTEQLF. As DNA, the CDR3 is TGTGCCAGCAGTGAAGTGGCGTCCGCATACACTGAGCAGTTATTC.

This clonotype has just a few counts. A clone one base away is much larger, so this may be a read error. V gene TRBV5-6 combines with J gene TRBJ1-5; no firm D call. This CDR3 has 12 residues. Germline-derived CDR1 and CDR2 are SGHDT and YYEEEE. Trimming removed 4 bases at V and 9 bases at J, with 11 bases between. The CDR3 protein is CASSLSGRPQHF. As DNA, the CDR3 is TGTGCCAGCAGCCTTTCGGGGAGGCCCCAGCATTTT.